The 16 T cell receptor beta chains below all came from one sample that was sequenced in a study of CD8 T cells in Susac syndrome. Reverse transcription of about 0.45 to 1 ug RNA used random hexamers. TCRdb processed the immunoSEQ multiplex PCR reads anew with MiXCR; each CDR3 protein has one entry. The table has under 200,000 distinct CDR3 sequences, roughly 96% seen once. Material for sequencing was CD4+ T cells from PBMCs. These receptor sequences come from a human donor in good health.

The chain links TRBV11-2 to TRBJ2-7; TRBD1 is a possible D gene (6 bases). CDR1 and CDR2 from the germline V gene are SGHAT and FQNNGV. V gave up 5 bases and J gave up 7 bases, with 15 bases separating them. The CDR3 is made up of 13 amino acids. CDR3 protein: CASSRPGAGEQYV. CDR3 sequence (DNA): TGTGCCAGCAGCCGTCCAGGGGCTGGGGAGCAGTACGTC.

The chain employs TRBV28 and TRBJ2-7; 11 bases match TRBD2. There are 14 residues in the CDR3. The germline V gene encodes CDR1 MDHEN and CDR2 SYDVKM. V shed 3 bases, J shed 7 bases, and the junction held 5 bases outside the gene matches. The DNA for the CDR3 is TGTGCCAGCAGTTTCACTAGCGGGAGTGATGAGCAGTACGTC. Protein sequence: CASSFTSGSDEQYV.

V gene TRBV20-1 combines with J gene TRBJ2-1; D is unclear. There are 14 residues in the CDR3. Germline V gene lookup returns CDR1 DFQATT and CDR2 SNEGSKA (reference sequence). Trimming stripped 3 bases from V and 5 bases from J, with 14 bases between. In nucleotides, the CDR3 is TGCAGTGCTAGCTTCCCACCTGATGACAATGAGCAGTTCTTC. It is translated as CSASFPPDDNEQFF.

This clonotype was seen a handful of times. The chain links TRBV12-3 or TRBV12-4 to TRBJ1-5, with 10 nucleotides matching TRBD1. Trimming at V came to 9 bases and at J to 2 bases, leaving 4 bases not matched to a gene. The CDR3 has 14 amino acids. The CDR3 sequence: CASSGTGGNQPQHF. In DNA, the CDR3 is TGTGCCAGTTCCGGGACAGGGGGCAATCAGCCCCAGCATTTT.

This clonotype came up once. The CDR3 region is CANWGGEADTQYF. Written as DNA, the CDR3 is TGTGCCAACTGGGGAGGGGAGGCAGATACGCAGTATTTT. This chain links TRBV27 with TRBJ2-3, with TRBD2 matching 7 bases. CDR3 length: 13 residues. Germline V gene lookup returns CDR1 MNHEY and CDR2 SMNVEV (reference sequence). Losses at the gene ends were 10 bases for V and 4 bases for J; bases not matched to a gene: 8.

The rearrangement joins TRBV15 to TRBJ2-7; 10 bases match TRBD2. Trimming cost V 3 bases and J 1 base; bases outside gene matches: 6. Per the germline V gene, CDR1 is LNHNV and CDR2 is YYDKDF (reference sequence). This CDR3 has 16 residues. CDR3 sequence reads: CATSRAGLAESYEQYV. The CDR3, as DNA: TGTGCCACCAGCAGGGCCGGACTAGCGGAATCCTACGAGCAGTACGTC.

The chain carries TRBV2 and TRBJ2-1; TRBD1 is a possible D gene (5 bases). The CDR3 length is 13 residues. Germline lookup yields CDR1 SNHLY and CDR2 FYNNEI. The V end lost 6 bases, the J end lost 3 bases, and 9 bases lay between the germline ends. The CDR3 loop is CASRGLDYNEQFF. As DNA, the CDR3 is TGTGCCAGCAGGGGGCTAGACTACAATGAGCAGTTCTTC.

The chain uses TRBV30 and TRBJ1-2; no clear D. Germline V lookup: CDR1 GTSNPN, CDR2 SVGIG (reference sequence). This CDR3 has 15 residues. V lost 8 bases and J 5 bases, leaving 24 bases between the germline ends. CDR3 sequence: CAQGYGNLPEYGYTF. The DNA for the CDR3 is TGTGCCCAAGGATACGGAAACCTCCCTGAGTATGGCTACACCTTC.

The chain joins TRBV30 to TRBJ1-5; no definite D call. Between the trimmed V and J ends, which lost 4 bases and 5 bases, there was a span of 9 bases. CDR1 is GTSNPN and CDR2 is SVGIG in the germline V gene (reference sequence). This CDR3 contains 12 residues. The chain's CDR3 is CAWNGPDQPQHF. CDR3 in DNA: TGTGCCTGGAACGGCCCGGATCAGCCCCAGCATTTT.

This clonotype has only one observation. The chain employs TRBV12-2 and TRBJ2-7; the D segment call TRBD2 is taken from the table without a DNA check. TRBV12-2 is listed as a pseudogene. The CDR3 has 15 residues. The CDR3: CASRPRTSTIDEQYV. The CDR3 DNA reads as TGTGCAAGTCGCCCGCGGACTAGTACTATCGACGAGCAGTACGTC.

The chain employs TRBV20-1 and TRBJ2-3; TRBD2 aligns across 12 bases. V shed 6 bases, J shed 2 bases, and the junction held 3 bases outside the gene matches. Germline V CDR1 and CDR2: DFQATT, SNEGSKA (reference sequence). This CDR3 region has 14 residues. The CDR3 coding sequence is TGCAGTGCATCTAGCGGGGGGGACACAGATACGCAGTATTTT. Its translation: CSASSGGDTDTQYF.

The V gene is TRBV29-1, the J gene TRBJ2-2; possible D gene TRBD1, 5 bases. Per germline, CDR1 SQVTM and CDR2 ANQGSEA. The CDR3 length is 13 residues. V shed 6 bases and J shed 5 bases, with 13 bases lying between them. CDR3 DNA: TGCAGCGTGCAGGGTGTTAGGACCGGGGAGCTGTTTTTT. Translated, it gives CSVQGVRTGELFF.

V usage is TRBV4-3 and J usage is TRBJ2-1, with D possibly TRBD1 on 5 matching bases. The germline V gene encodes CDR1 LGHNA and CDR2 YSLEER. This CDR3 is 15 amino acids long. The germline V and J ends were trimmed by 0 bases and 3 bases, with 9 bases remaining between them. CDR3 sequence: CASSQEYDSYNEQFF. CDR3 in DNA: TGCGCCAGCAGCCAAGAATACGACAGCTACAATGAGCAGTTCTTC.

The rearrangement links TRBV12-3 or TRBV12-4 to TRBJ2-6; 9 bases fit TRBD1. This CDR3 has 17 residues. The V and J ends lost 5 bases and 0 bases, in that order; junction bases with no gene match: 5. The CDR3 spells CASSPGQGNSGANVLTF. CDR3 in DNA: TGTGCCAGCAGTCCAGGACAGGGGAACTCTGGGGCCAACGTCCTGACTTTC.

This clonotype was seen once. This CDR3 is CAWVRDSGYGYTF. CDR3 DNA sequence: TGTGCCTGGGTCCGGGACAGCGGATATGGCTACACCTTC. The genes are TRBV30 and TRBJ1-2, with 7 bases matching TRBD1. The germline V gene encodes CDR1 GTSNPN and CDR2 SVGIG (reference sequence). With V trimmed by 5 bases and J by 5 bases, 8 bases remained unmatched. The CDR3 covers 13 residues.

V gene TRBV5-1 combines with J gene TRBJ2-5; D gene unclear. V was trimmed by 5 bases and J by 1 base, leaving 12 bases between them. CDR3 length equals 14 residues. CDR1 is SGHRS, CDR2 YFSETQ, per germline. CDR3 amino acids: CASSWGPSQETQYF. The CDR3 DNA reads TGCGCCAGCAGTTGGGGTCCAAGCCAAGAGACCCAGTACTTC.